The 20 T cell receptor beta chains reported below all come from one sample, sequenced in a study of T-cell memory formation after mild COVID-19. One entry per CDR3 protein, called by TCRdb with MiXCR from the 5' RACE reads. The sample shows about 39,000 distinct CDR3 sequences, 6.1% of them seen only once. Source material: PBMCs or a T cell subset sorted from them (not recorded which). The receptors here all came from an adult who had mild COVID-19 (a few samples of this study predate the infection). Cell type and time point are not known.

The table lists this clonotype with many counts. The chain recombines TRBV2 with TRBJ1-1, with D perhaps TRBD1 (5 bases). V dropped 4 bases and J dropped 2 bases, with 11 bases sitting between them. There are 14 residues in the CDR3. The germline gives CDR1 SNHLY, CDR2 FYNNEI. CDR3 DNA: TGTGCCAGCAGTGGTCTGGGGGGAAACACTGAAGCTTTCTTT. Translating it yields CASSGLGGNTEAFF.

This clonotype has at least ten counts. V and J are TRBV7-3 and TRBJ1-1; D is undetermined. The CDR3 length is 16 residues. The V gene's germline CDR1 is SGHTA and CDR2 FQGTGA. Trimming removed 1 base from V and 4 bases from J, with 16 bases in between. The DNA of the CDR3 is TGTGCCAGCAGCTTAATGAGTAGGGTGACGGGCACTGAAGCTTTCTTT. This encodes CASSLMSRVTGTEAFF.

The V and J genes are TRBV12-3 or TRBV12-4 and TRBJ1-2, with no clear D. The CDR3 has 12 amino acids. The V end lost 4 bases, the J end lost 2 bases, and 5 bases lay between the germline ends. CDR3 nucleotides: TGTGCCAGCAGTTACCTGAACTATGGCTACACCTTC. Protein sequence: CASSYLNYGYTF.

This chain connects TRBV18 to TRBJ1-1; a possible D gene is TRBD1 (5 bases). V lost 6 bases to trimming and J lost 1 base, with 12 bases between them. The germline gives CDR1 KGHSH, CDR2 LQKENI. There are 14 residues in the CDR3. The CDR3 sequence: CASSRSGENTEAFF. In nucleotides, the CDR3 is TGTGCCAGCTCCCGATCGGGGGAGAACACTGAAGCTTTCTTT.

This clonotype was counted many times. The chain joins TRBV5-5 to TRBJ2-7, with a possible D match to TRBD2 (6 bases). Trimming left V 4 bases short and J 1 base short, with 15 bases between. Germline CDR1 SGHKS, CDR2 YYEKEE (reference sequence). CDR3 size: 15 residues. CDR3 in amino acids: CASSRAGSPSYEQYF. CDR3 DNA: TGTGCCAGCAGCCGCGCGGGATCCCCATCCTACGAGCAGTACTTC.

The chain couples TRBV10-3 to TRBJ1-4, with 8 bases matching TRBD1. This CDR3 has 13 amino acids. The V and J ends lost 6 bases and 8 bases, in that order; junction bases with no gene match: 5. Germline CDR1 is ENHRY and CDR2 is SYGVKD. CDR3 bases: TGTGCCATCAGGGGACAGGTTGGGGAAAAACTGTTTTTT. This sequence encodes CAIRGQVGEKLFF.

Note on this clonotype: A read error may explain this, as a much larger clone is one base away. The V and J genes are TRBV6-5 and TRBJ2-7; TRBD1 agrees at 7 bases. From germline, CDR1 is MNHEY and CDR2 SVGAGI. There are 16 residues in the CDR3. V lost 4 bases and J lost 3; bases outside the gene matches: 12. The CDR3 DNA is TGTGCCAGCAGTTCCCGGTGGACAGGTCGGAACTACGAGCAGTACTTC. Protein sequence: CASSSRWTGRNYEQYF.

There are a few counts of this clonotype. The chain has TRBV3-1 and TRBJ1-1, with D perhaps TRBD1 (5 bases). Deletions cut 3 bases from V and 11 bases from J, with 16 bases between. Germline CDR1 and CDR2: LGHDT and YNNKEL (reference sequence). CDR3 size: 13 residues. As DNA, the CDR3 is TGTGCCAGCAGCCAGGGACGGACTGGCCAGGCTTTCTTT. This translates into CASSQGRTGQAFF. The entire variable domain, with the rest obtained from reference TRBV3-1 and TRBJ1-1, is as follows: DTAVSQTPKYLVTQMGNDKSIKCEQNLGHDTMYWYKQDSKKFLKIMFSYNNKELIINETVPNRFSPKSPDKAHLNLHINSLELGDSAVYFCASSQGRTGQAFFGQGTRLTVV.

Concerning this clonotype: A much more abundant neighbour one base away suggests this may be a read error. The CDR3 ends on some other residue instead of the conserved phenylalanine or tryptophan, so this is likely a read error. The rearrangement joins TRBV5-1 to TRBJ2-3; the D is unclear. The germline V gene has CDR1 SGHRS and CDR2 YFSETQ. This CDR3 has 14 amino acids. V was shortened by 0 bases and J by 4 bases, with 9 bases between the two germline ends. The CDR3 nucleotides read TGCGCCAGCAGCTTGGCCTCTGGGCCAGATACGCAGTATCTT. Translation gives CASSLASGPDTQYL.

This clonotype was seen ten or more times. V is TRBV29-1 and J is TRBJ2-1; 8 nucleotides match TRBD1. The V gene's germline CDR1 is SQVTM and CDR2 ANQGSEA. This CDR3 spans 15 amino acids. J lost 3 bases, V lost 1 base, and 5 bases had no gene match. This chain's CDR3 is CSVEAQGGGYNEQFF. The CDR3 DNA reads TGCAGCGTTGAAGCACAGGGGGGTGGCTACAATGAGCAGTTCTTC.

This clonotype was counted between two and nine times. This rearrangement joins TRBV10-3 to TRBJ2-5; 8 bases align to TRBD1. The J segment lost 4 bases and the V segment lost 10 bases, leaving 5 bases of the junction unmatched. The CDR3 loop spans 12 amino acids. Germline values: CDR1 ENHRY, CDR2 SYGVKD. CDR3 sequence (DNA): TGTGCCACCCGGGACAGGAGAGAGACCCAGTACTTC. Its protein product is CATRDRRETQYF.

The V call is TRBV5-1, the J call TRBJ2-3, with D possibly being TRBD1 (6 bases). V lost 4 bases to trimming and J lost 3 bases, with 9 bases between them. Germline CDR1 and CDR2: SGHRS and YFSETQ. The CDR3 consists of 13 residues. The CDR3 sequence: CASSPTGTDTQYF. The DNA of the CDR3 is TGCGCCAGCAGCCCGACAGGTACAGATACGCAGTATTTT.

This clonotype was observed many times. The chain recombines TRBV7-8 with TRBJ2-7; tentatively, D is TRBD2 (6 bases). Germline values: CDR1 SGHVS, CDR2 FQNEAQ. Trimming stripped 4 bases from V and 7 bases from J, with 11 bases between. There are 12 residues in the CDR3. CDR3 protein: CASSSYSGEQYF. CDR3 coding DNA: TGTGCCAGCAGCTCCTACAGCGGGGAGCAGTACTTC. The full variable domain, rest sourced from reference TRBV7-8 and TRBJ2-7, is GAGVSQSPRYKVAKRGQDVALRCDPISGHVSLFWYQQALGQGPEFLTYFQNEAQLDKSGLPSDRFFAERPEGSVSTLKIQRTQQEDSAVYLCASSSYSGEQYFGPGTRLTVT.

This clonotype was observed a few times. V gene TRBV12-3 or TRBV12-4 combines with J gene TRBJ2-3; a possible D gene is TRBD1 (5 bases). The V end lost 6 bases, the J end lost 3 bases, and 19 bases lay between the germline ends. The CDR3 consists of 16 residues. The CDR3 bases are TGTGCCAGCAGCCTTAGTGGGGCTAGAAAGACAGATACGCAGTATTTT. This sequence encodes CASSLSGARKTDTQYF.

This clonotype has more than one count but fewer than ten. V usage is TRBV30 and J usage is TRBJ1-5; 10 positions match TRBD1. This CDR3 has 13 amino acids. CDR1 and CDR2 from the germline V gene are GTSNPN and SVGIG (reference sequence). Losses at the gene ends were 5 bases for V and 4 bases for J; bases not matched to a gene: 2. Here the CDR3 reads CAWGTGDNQPQHF. In DNA form, the CDR3 reads TGTGCCTGGGGGACAGGGGATAATCAGCCCCAGCATTTT.

Many counts were recorded for this clonotype. The CDR3 DNA reads as TGTGCCAGCAGCCTCCGGGACGGAGACTCCTACGAGCAGTACTTC. Encoded protein: CASSLRDGDSYEQYF. J is TRBJ2-7 and V is TRBV7-2, with D perhaps TRBD1 or TRBD2 (5 bases each). The CDR3 is 15 amino acids. Trimming shortened V by 5 bases and J by 0 bases, and 14 bases separated the two germline ends. CDR1 SGHTA and CDR2 FQGNSA come from the germline V gene. The full variable domain, with the rest looked up from reference TRBV7-2 and TRBJ2-7, is GAGVSQSPSNKVTEKGKDVELRCDPISGHTALYWYRQSLGQGLEFLIYFQGNSAPDKSGLPSDRFSAERTGGSVSTLTIQRTQQEDSAVYLCASSLRDGDSYEQYFGPGTRLTVT.

This clonotype was recorded many times. This chain connects TRBV12-3 or TRBV12-4 to TRBJ2-1, with TRBD2 identical over 7 bases. Trimming at V came to 10 bases and at J to 5 bases, leaving 11 bases not matched to a gene. The CDR3 contains 14 residues. This CDR3 reads CATRASGGNNEQFF. DNA of the CDR3: TGTGCCACCAGGGCTAGCGGCGGGAACAATGAGCAGTTCTTC.

This clonotype appeared a few times. The chain has TRBV7-3 and TRBJ2-5, with D unresolved. CDR1 is SGHTA, CDR2 FQGTGA, per germline. V was clipped by 4 bases and J by 1 base, with 7 bases between them. CDR3 length: 13 residues. CDR3 amino acids: CASSYIPQETQYF. CDR3 DNA sequence: TGTGCCAGCAGCTATATCCCCCAAGAGACCCAGTACTTC. Full variable domain (outside the CDR3, taken from reference TRBV7-3 and TRBJ2-5): GAGVSQTPSNKVTEKGKYVELRCDPISGHTALYWYRQSLGQGPEFLIYFQGTGAADDSGLPNDRFFAVRPEGSVSTLKIQRTERGDSAVYLCASSYIPQETQYFGPGTRLLVL.

A few counts support this clonotype. The chain is built from TRBV6-6 and TRBJ1-5, with 7 bases that match TRBD1. The ends lost 5 bases at V and 4 bases at J; junction bases unmatched: 8. Germline V gene data show CDR1 as MNHNY and CDR2 as SVGAGI (reference sequence). This CDR3 contains 15 residues. The CDR3 region has the DNA TGTGCCAGCAGTAGACAACAGGGGCAAAATCAGCCCCAGCATTTT. It codes for CASSRQQGQNQPQHF.

J is TRBJ2-5 and V is TRBV7-8, with 7 positions matching TRBD1. There are 14 residues in the CDR3. Germline CDR1 reads SGHVS; CDR2 reads FQNEAQ. Trimming at V came to 5 bases and at J to 1 base, leaving 4 bases not matched to a gene. CDR3 loop: CASSRQGAQETQYF. CDR3 nucleotides: TGTGCCAGCAGCCGACAGGGAGCCCAAGAGACCCAGTACTTC.